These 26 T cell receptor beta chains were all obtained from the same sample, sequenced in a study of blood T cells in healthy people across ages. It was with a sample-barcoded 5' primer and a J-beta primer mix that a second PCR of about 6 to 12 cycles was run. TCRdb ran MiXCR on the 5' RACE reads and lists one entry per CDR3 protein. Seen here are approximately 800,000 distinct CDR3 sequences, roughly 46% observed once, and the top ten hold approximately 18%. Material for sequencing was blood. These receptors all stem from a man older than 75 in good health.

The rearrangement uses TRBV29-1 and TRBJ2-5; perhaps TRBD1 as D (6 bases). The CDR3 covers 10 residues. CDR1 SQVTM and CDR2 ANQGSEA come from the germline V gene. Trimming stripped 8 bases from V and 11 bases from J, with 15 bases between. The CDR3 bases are TGCAGCATACGACAGGAGCAGCAGTACTTC. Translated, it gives CSIRQEQQYF. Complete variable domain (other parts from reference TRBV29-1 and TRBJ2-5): SAVISQKPSRDICQRGTSLTIQCQVDSQVTMMFWYRQQPGQSLTLIATANQGSEATYESGFVIDKFPISRPNLTFSTLTVSNMSPEDSSIYLCSIRQEQQYFGPGTRLLVL.

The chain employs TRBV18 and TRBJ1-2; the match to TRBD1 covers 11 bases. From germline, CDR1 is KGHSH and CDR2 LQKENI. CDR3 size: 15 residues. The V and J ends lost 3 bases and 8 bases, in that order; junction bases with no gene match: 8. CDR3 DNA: TGTGCCAGCTCACCGGACAGGGGGCGCCCAGGGGGCTACACCTTC. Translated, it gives CASSPDRGRPGGYTF.

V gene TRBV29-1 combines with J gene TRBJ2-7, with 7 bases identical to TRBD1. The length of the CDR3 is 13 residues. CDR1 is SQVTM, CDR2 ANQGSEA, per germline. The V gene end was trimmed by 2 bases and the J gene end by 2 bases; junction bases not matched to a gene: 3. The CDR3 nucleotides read TGCAGCGTTGAACTGGGACAGACCTACGAGCAGTACTTC. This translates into CSVELGQTYEQYF.

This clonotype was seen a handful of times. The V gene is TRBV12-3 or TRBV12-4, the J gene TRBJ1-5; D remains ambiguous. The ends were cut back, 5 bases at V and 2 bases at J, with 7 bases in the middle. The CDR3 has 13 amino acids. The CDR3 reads CASSRDRNQPQHF. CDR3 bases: TGTGCCAGCAGTCGGGATCGCAATCAGCCCCAGCATTTT.

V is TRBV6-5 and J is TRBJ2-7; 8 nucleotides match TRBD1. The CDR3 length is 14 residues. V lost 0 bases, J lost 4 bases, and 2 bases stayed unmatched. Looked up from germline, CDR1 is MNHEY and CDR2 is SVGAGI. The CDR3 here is CASSYSGTGYEQYF. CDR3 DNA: TGTGCCAGCAGTTACTCCGGGACAGGATACGAGCAGTACTTC.

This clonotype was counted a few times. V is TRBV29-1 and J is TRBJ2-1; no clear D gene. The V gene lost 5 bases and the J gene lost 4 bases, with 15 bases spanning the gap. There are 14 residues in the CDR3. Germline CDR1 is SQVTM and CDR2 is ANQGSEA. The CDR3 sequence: CSVYGPPGYNEQFF. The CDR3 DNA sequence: TGCAGCGTTTATGGGCCACCCGGTTACAATGAGCAGTTCTTC.

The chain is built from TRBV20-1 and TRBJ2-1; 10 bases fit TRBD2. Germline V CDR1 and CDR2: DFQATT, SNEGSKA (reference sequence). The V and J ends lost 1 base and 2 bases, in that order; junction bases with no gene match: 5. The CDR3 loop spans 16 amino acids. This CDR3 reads CSARGALAGAYNEQFF. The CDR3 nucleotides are TGCAGTGCTAGAGGTGCGCTAGCGGGGGCCTACAATGAGCAGTTCTTC.

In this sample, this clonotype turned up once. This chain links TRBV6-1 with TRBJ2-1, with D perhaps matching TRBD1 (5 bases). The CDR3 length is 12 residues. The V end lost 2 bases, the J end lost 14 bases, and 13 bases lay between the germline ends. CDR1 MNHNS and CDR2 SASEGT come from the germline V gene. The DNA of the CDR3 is TGTGCCAGCAGTGAATCGAGCGAAGGGGAGTTCTTC. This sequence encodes CASSESSEGEFF.

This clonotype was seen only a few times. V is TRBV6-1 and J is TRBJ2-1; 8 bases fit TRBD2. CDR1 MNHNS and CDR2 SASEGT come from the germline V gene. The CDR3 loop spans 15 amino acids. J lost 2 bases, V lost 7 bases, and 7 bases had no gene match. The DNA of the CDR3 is TGTGCCAGCAATATACTAGCGGAGGCCTACAATGAGCAGTTCTTC. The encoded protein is CASNILAEAYNEQFF.

The CDR3 nucleotides read TGCGCCAGCAGCTCACTATTGGACGAGACCCAGTACTTC. It translates to CASSSLLDETQYF. The chain recombines TRBV5-1 with TRBJ2-5; D unresolved. The CDR3 loop spans 13 amino acids. The V and J ends lost 3 bases and 5 bases respectively, with 11 bases between them. CDR1 and CDR2 (germline): SGHRS, YFSETQ.

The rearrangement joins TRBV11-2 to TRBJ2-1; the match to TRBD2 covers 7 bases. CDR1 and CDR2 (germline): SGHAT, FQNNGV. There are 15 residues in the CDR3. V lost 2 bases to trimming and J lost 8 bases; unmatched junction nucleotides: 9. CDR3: CASSLNGEGRDEQFF. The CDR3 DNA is TGTGCCAGCAGCTTAAATGGGGAGGGCCGGGATGAGCAGTTCTTC.

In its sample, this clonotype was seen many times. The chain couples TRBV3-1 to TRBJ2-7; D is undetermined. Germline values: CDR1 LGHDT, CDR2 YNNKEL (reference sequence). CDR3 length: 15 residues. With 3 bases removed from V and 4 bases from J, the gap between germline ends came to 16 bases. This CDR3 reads CASSHQTWSRYEQYF. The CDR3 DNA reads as TGTGCCAGCAGCCACCAGACCTGGAGTAGATACGAGCAGTACTTC.

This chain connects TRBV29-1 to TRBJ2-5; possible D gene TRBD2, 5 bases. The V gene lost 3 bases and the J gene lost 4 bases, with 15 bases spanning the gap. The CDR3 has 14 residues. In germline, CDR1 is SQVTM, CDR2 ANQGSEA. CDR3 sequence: CSVDYGVSRETQYF. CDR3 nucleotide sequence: TGCAGCGTTGATTACGGGGTATCGCGAGAGACCCAGTACTTC.

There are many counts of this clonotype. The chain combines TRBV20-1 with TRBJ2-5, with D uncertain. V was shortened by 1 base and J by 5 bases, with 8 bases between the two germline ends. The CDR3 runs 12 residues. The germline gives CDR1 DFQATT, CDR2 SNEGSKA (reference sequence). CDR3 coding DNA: TGCAGTGCTAGAGGGCCCTCGGAGACCCAGTACTTC. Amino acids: CSARGPSETQYF.

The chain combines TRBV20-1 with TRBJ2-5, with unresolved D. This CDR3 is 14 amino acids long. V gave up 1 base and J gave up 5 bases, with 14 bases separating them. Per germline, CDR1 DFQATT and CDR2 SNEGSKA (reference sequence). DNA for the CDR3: TGCAGTGCTAGAGTTCCGGTGGGGATTGAGACCCAGTACTTC. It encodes CSARVPVGIETQYF.

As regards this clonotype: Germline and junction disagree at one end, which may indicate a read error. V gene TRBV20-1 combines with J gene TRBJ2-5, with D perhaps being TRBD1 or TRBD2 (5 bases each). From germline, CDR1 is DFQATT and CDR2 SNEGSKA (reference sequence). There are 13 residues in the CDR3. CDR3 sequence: CSVRGLGVWTQYF. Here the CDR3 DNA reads TGCAGTGTTAGAGGGCTGGGGGTGTGGACCCAGTACTTC.

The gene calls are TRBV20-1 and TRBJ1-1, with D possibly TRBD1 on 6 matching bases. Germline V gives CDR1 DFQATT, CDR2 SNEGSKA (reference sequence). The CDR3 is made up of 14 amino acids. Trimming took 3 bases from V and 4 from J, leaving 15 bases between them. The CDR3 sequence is CSASDGGKATEAFF. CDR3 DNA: TGCAGTGCTAGTGACGGGGGCAAGGCCACTGAAGCTTTCTTT.

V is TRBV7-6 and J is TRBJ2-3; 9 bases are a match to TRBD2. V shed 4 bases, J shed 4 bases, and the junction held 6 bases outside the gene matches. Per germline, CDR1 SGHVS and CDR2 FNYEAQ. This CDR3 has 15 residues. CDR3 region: CASSWASGAADTQYF. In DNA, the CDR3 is TGTGCCAGCAGCTGGGCTAGCGGGGCGGCAGATACGCAGTATTTT.

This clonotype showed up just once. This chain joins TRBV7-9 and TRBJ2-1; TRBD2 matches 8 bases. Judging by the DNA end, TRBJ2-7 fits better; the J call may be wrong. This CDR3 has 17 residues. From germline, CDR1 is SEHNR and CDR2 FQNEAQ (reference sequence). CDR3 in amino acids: CASSLGRSGGSYNEQYF. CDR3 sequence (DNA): TGTGCCAGCAGCTTAGGTCGGAGCGGGGGATCCTACAATGAGCAGTACTTC.

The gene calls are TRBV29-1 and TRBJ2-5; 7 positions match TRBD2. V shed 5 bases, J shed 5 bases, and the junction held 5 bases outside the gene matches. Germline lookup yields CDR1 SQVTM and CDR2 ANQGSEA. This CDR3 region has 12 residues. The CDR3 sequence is CSVTLLAETQYF. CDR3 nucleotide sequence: TGCAGCGTTACTTTACTAGCGGAGACCCAGTACTTC.

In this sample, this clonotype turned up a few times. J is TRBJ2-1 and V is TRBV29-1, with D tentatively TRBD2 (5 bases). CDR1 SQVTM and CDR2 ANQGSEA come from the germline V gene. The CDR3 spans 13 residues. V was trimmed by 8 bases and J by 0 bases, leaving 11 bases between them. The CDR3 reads CSTRAVSYNEQFF. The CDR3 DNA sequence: TGCAGCACTAGGGCGGTCTCCTACAATGAGCAGTTCTTC.

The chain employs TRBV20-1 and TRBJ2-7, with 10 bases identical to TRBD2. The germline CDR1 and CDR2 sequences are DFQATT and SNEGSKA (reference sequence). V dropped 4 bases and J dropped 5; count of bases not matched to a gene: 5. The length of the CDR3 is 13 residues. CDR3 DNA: TGCAGTGCTACTAGCGGGAGAGGGGACGAGCAGTACTTC. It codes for CSATSGRGDEQYF.

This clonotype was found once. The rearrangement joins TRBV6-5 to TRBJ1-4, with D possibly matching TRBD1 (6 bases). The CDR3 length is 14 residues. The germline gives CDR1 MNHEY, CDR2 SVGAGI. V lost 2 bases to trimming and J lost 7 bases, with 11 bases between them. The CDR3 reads CASSYRGGSEKLFF. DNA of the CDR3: TGTGCCAGCAGTTACAGGGGGGGAAGTGAAAAACTGTTTTTT.

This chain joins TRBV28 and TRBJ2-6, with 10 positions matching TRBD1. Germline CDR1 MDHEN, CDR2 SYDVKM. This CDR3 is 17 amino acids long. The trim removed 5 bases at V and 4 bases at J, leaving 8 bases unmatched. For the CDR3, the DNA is TGTGCCAGCAGTACCGGGACAGGGGACCCCGGGGCCAACGTCCTGACTTTC. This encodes CASSTGTGDPGANVLTF.

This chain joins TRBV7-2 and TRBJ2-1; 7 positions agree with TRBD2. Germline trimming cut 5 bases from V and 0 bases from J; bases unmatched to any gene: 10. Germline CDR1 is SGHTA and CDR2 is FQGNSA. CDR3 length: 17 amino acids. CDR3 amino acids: CASSPAEQRGSYNEQFF. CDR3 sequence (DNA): TGTGCCAGCAGCCCCGCTGAGCAGCGGGGCTCCTACAATGAGCAGTTCTTC.

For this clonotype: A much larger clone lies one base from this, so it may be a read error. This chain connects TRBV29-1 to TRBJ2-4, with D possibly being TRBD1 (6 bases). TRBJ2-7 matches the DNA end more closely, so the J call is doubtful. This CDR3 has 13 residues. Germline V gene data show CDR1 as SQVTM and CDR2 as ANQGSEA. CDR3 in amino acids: CSGSPTGSREQYF. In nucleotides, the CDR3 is TGCAGCGGGAGCCCGACAGGTAGCCGCGAGCAGTACTTC.